The 24 T cell receptor beta chains given below trace back to one sample, sequenced in a study of T cell changes during pregnancy in multiple sclerosis. Produced via immunoSEQ multiplex PCR; TCRdb's table is partial and in-frame only. The table lists about 40,000 clones, 90% of them singletons, with more than 0.4% in the top ten. The sequencing used CD4+ T cells from peripheral blood mononuclear cells, collected in the third trimester of pregnancy. All receptors derive from a female donor with multiple sclerosis, enrolled in a pregnancy study.

V gene TRBV5-1 combines with J gene TRBJ2-5; the D gene is possibly TRBD2 (6 bases). Trimming stripped 3 bases from V and 2 bases from J, with 14 bases between. This CDR3 is built from 15 residues. Germline assignment: CDR1 SGHRS and CDR2 YFSETQ. CDR3 residues: CASSSGGGQQETQYF. CDR3 in DNA: TGCGCCAGCAGCTCTGGGGGAGGCCAACAAGAGACCCAGTACTTC.

This chain links TRBV18 with TRBJ1-5, with 8 bases that match TRBD1. Per the germline V gene, CDR1 is KGHSH and CDR2 is LQKENI. V gave up 4 bases and J gave up 6 bases; unmatched junction bases: 8. This CDR3 has 15 amino acids. CDR3 nucleotide sequence: TGTGCCAGCTCACAGGGCCAGGGGGCTATTCAGCCCCAGCATTTT. Translating gives CASSQGQGAIQPQHF.

The genes are TRBV7-6 and TRBJ2-7; 14 positions match TRBD2. V was pared by 0 bases and J by 3 bases, with 4 bases of the junction left unmatched. Germline values: CDR1 SGHVS, CDR2 FNYEAQ. The CDR3 runs to 17 residues. CDR3 sequence: CASSLAAGLAGGYEQYF. CDR3 sequence (DNA): TGTGCCAGCAGCTTAGCGGCCGGACTAGCGGGAGGCTACGAGCAGTACTTC. Full variable domain (rest looked up from reference TRBV7-6 and TRBJ2-7): GAGVSQSPRYKVTKRGQDVALRCDPISGHVSLYWYRQALGQGPEFLTYFNYEAQQDKSGLPNDRFSAERPEGSISTLTIQRTEQRDSAMYRCASSLAAGLAGGYEQYFGPGTRLTVT.

The chain couples TRBV6-1 to TRBJ2-7, with 12 bases aligning to TRBD2. Losses at the gene ends were 4 bases for V and 7 bases for J; bases not matched to a gene: 8. The V gene's germline CDR1 is MNHNS and CDR2 SASEGT. CDR3 size: 15 residues. The CDR3 sequence is CASSVGTSGLGEQYF. In DNA form, the CDR3 reads TGTGCCAGCAGTGTCGGGACTAGCGGGTTGGGGGAGCAGTACTTC.

The chain links TRBV18 to TRBJ2-7; tentative D call: TRBD1 (6 bases). The length of the CDR3 is 15 residues. Germline-derived CDR1 and CDR2 are KGHSH and LQKENI. The V end was cut by 8 bases, the J end by 7 bases, with 24 bases between. CDR3 amino acids: CASRPDSAFPGEQYF. The CDR3 bases are TGTGCCAGCAGGCCGGACAGTGCTTTCCCTGGGGAGCAGTACTTC.

The V gene is TRBV30, the J gene TRBJ2-1, with TRBD2 identical over 9 bases. V was pared by 8 bases and J by 7 bases, with 9 bases of the junction left unmatched. Per the germline V gene, CDR1 is GTSNPN and CDR2 is SVGIG (reference sequence). CDR3 length: 13 residues. CDR3 amino acids: CARGREGVNEQFF. DNA of the CDR3: TGTGCCCGGGGGCGGGAGGGGGTAAATGAGCAGTTCTTC.

V gene TRBV5-5 combines with J gene TRBJ1-2; tentative D call: TRBD1 (6 bases). In germline, CDR1 is SGHKS, CDR2 YYEKEE (reference sequence). CDR3 length: 15 residues. The V end lost 4 bases, the J end lost 4 bases, and 17 bases lay between the germline ends. The CDR3 nucleotides read TGTGCCAGCAGCGGGGGGGTCAGGGGTTCCTATGGCTACACCTTC. Translating it yields CASSGGVRGSYGYTF.

The J gene is TRBJ1-3, the V gene TRBV6-1, with D possibly TRBD1 on 5 matching bases. The ends were cut back, 10 bases at V and 4 bases at J, with 17 bases in the middle. The germline CDR1 and CDR2 sequences are MNHNS and SASEGT. This CDR3 comprises 14 residues. In DNA form, the CDR3 reads TGTGCCACTTCAGGAGGGGCGCGGGGAAACACCATATATTTT. This gives the protein CATSGGARGNTIYF.

The chain uses TRBV19 and TRBJ2-2, with D hard to call. CDR1 and CDR2 from the germline V gene are LNHDA and SQIVND (reference sequence). The CDR3 is 12 residues long. V was clipped by 8 bases and J by 5 bases, with 9 bases between them. Here the CDR3 reads CASSFPTGELFF. The CDR3 DNA is TGTGCCAGTTCCTTCCCTACCGGGGAGCTGTTTTTT.

The V and J genes are TRBV7-9 and TRBJ1-4; 9 bases are shared with TRBD1. This CDR3 contains 16 residues. V shed 1 base and J 7 bases; nucleotides not matched to a gene: 7. Germline CDR1 and CDR2: SEHNR and FQNEAQ (reference sequence). As DNA, the CDR3 is TGTGCCAGCAGCTTAGGGGGGACAGGGCGTTCTGAAAAACTGTTTTTT. Its protein product is CASSLGGTGRSEKLFF.

CDR3 amino acids: CASIPPGRVDNEQFF. In DNA form, the CDR3 reads TGTGCCAGCATCCCCCCCGGGAGAGTGGACAATGAGCAGTTCTTC. The chain links TRBV28 to TRBJ2-1, with a tentative D call TRBD2 (6 bases). Germline values: CDR1 MDHEN, CDR2 SYDVKM. CDR3 length: 15 amino acids. The V and J ends lost 7 bases and 5 bases respectively, with 18 bases between them. The full variable domain, with the rest looked up from reference TRBV28 and TRBJ2-1, is DVKVTQSSRYLVKRTGEKVFLECVQDMDHENMFWYRQDPGLGLRLIYFSYDVKMKEKGDIPEGYSVSREKKERFSLILESASTNQTSMYLCASIPPGRVDNEQFFGPGTRLTVL.

This chain links TRBV11-2 with TRBJ2-7; 7 bases align to TRBD2. V dropped 1 base and J dropped 8; count of bases not matched to a gene: 8. The germline gives CDR1 SGHAT, CDR2 FQNNGV. This CDR3 has 14 amino acids. The CDR3 DNA reads as TGTGCCAGCAGCTTAGTGTCTAGCGGCGGCAAGCAGTACTTC. This gives the protein CASSLVSSGGKQYF.

V usage is TRBV7-7 and J usage is TRBJ2-7; D might be TRBD2 (6 bases). This CDR3 is built from 15 residues. The germline gives CDR1 SSHAT, CDR2 FNYEAQ (reference sequence). Trimming removed 4 bases at V and 7 bases at J, with 20 bases between. CDR3 amino acids: CASSSGLRTLGEQYF. DNA for the CDR3: TGTGCCAGCAGCTCGGGACTCCGAACCTTGGGGGAGCAGTACTTC.

V and J are TRBV7-9 and TRBJ2-5, with 10 bases identical to TRBD2. Germline V CDR1 and CDR2: SEHNR, FQNEAQ (reference sequence). Unmatched junction bases numbered 6, after V lost 4 bases and J lost 1 base. CDR3 length equals 16 residues. This CDR3 reads CASSSPSGSPQETQYF. The CDR3 DNA sequence: TGTGCCAGCAGCTCCCCTAGCGGGAGCCCCCAAGAGACCCAGTACTTC.

The chain employs TRBV7-9 and TRBJ1-3, with a tentative D call TRBD1 (5 bases). This CDR3 contains 17 residues. Germline values: CDR1 SEHNR, CDR2 FQNEAQ (reference sequence). Trimming left V 2 bases short and J 0 bases short, with 14 bases between. This CDR3 reads CASSLSTDVSSGNTIYF. CDR3 in DNA: TGTGCCAGCAGCTTATCGACAGACGTAAGCTCTGGAAACACCATATATTTT. The full variable domain, with the rest looked up from reference TRBV7-9 and TRBJ1-3, is DTGVSQNPRHKITKRGQNVTFRCDPISEHNRLYWYRQTLGQGPEFLTYFQNEAQLEKSRLLSDRFSAERPKGSFSTLEIQRTEQGDSAMYLCASSLSTDVSSGNTIYFGEGSWLTVV.

The V and J genes are TRBV2 and TRBJ1-2, with 7 bases aligning to TRBD1. CDR1 is SNHLY and CDR2 is FYNNEI in the germline V gene. V shed 7 bases, J shed 6 bases, and the junction held 17 bases outside the gene matches. The CDR3 runs to 16 residues. CDR3: CASILKSGARGNGYTF. CDR3 sequence (DNA): TGTGCCAGCATTCTGAAATCCGGAGCCAGGGGGAATGGCTACACCTTC.

The rearrangement joins TRBV19 to TRBJ2-1; TRBD1 might be the D (5 bases). V lost 6 bases and J lost 6, with 15 bases in between. This CDR3 has 14 residues. Germline CDR1 reads LNHDA; CDR2 reads SQIVND (reference sequence). Here the CDR3 DNA reads TGTGCCAGTAGCAAAGGGGCTAGGGTCAATGAGCAGTTCTTC. Amino acid sequence: CASSKGARVNEQFF.

This chain links TRBV6-4 with TRBJ2-1, with D perhaps TRBD2 (5 bases). Trimming pared 6 bases from V and 10 bases from J, leaving 19 bases between. Germline V gene lookup returns CDR1 MRHNA and CDR2 SNTAGT. The length of the CDR3 is 14 residues. CDR3 sequence reads: CASRIWTPIREQFF. In nucleotides, the CDR3 is TGTGCCAGCAGGATTTGGACTCCCATCAGGGAGCAGTTCTTC.

V usage is TRBV5-1 and J usage is TRBJ2-1, with a weak D call TRBD2 (6 bases). V was clipped by 7 bases and J by 5 bases, with 19 bases between them. CDR1 and CDR2 (germline): SGHRS, YFSETQ. The CDR3 sequence is 15 residues long. CDR3 sequence reads: CASGPVSGLNNEQFF. As DNA, the CDR3 is TGCGCCAGCGGCCCTGTGAGCGGGCTAAACAATGAGCAGTTCTTC.

The chain couples TRBV27 to TRBJ2-1; 8 positions match TRBD1. Unmatched junction bases numbered 2, after V lost 4 bases and J lost 6 bases. CDR3 size: 13 residues. Germline CDR1 reads MNHEY; CDR2 reads SMNVEV (reference sequence). The chain's CDR3 is CASSSGQGNEQFF. CDR3 nucleotides: TGTGCCAGCAGTTCAGGACAGGGCAATGAGCAGTTCTTC.

The chain links TRBV19 to TRBJ2-7; maybe TRBD2 (6 bases). Germline V CDR1 and CDR2: LNHDA, SQIVND (reference sequence). The CDR3 spans 16 residues. Trimming removed 5 bases at V and 1 base at J, with 18 bases between. The CDR3 sequence: CASSPFGGTRSYEQYF. CDR3 coding DNA: TGTGCCAGTAGTCCCTTTGGGGGGACCCGTTCCTACGAGCAGTACTTC. Drawing the rest from reference TRBV19 and TRBJ2-7, the complete variable domain is DGGITQSPKYLFRKEGQNVTLSCEQNLNHDAMYWYRQDPGQGLRLIYYSQIVNDFQKGDIAEGYSVSREKKESFPLTVTSAQKNPTAFYLCASSPFGGTRSYEQYFGPGTRLTVT.

The CDR3, as DNA: TGTGCCAGCAGTTACTCGGGGGGACCCTATGGCTACACCTTC. It is translated as CASSYSGGPYGYTF. The J gene is TRBJ1-2, the V gene TRBV6-5; D might be TRBD1 (5 bases). The V end lost 0 bases, the J end lost 4 bases, and 9 bases lay between the germline ends. Germline CDR1 MNHEY, CDR2 SVGAGI. The CDR3 loop spans 14 amino acids.

This clone was seen a single time. The chain carries TRBV28 and TRBJ1-2, with 9 bases matching TRBD1. The germline gives CDR1 MDHEN, CDR2 SYDVKM. Unmatched junction bases numbered 10, after V lost 6 bases and J lost 8 bases. CDR3 length: 14 residues. DNA for the CDR3: TGTGCCAGCAGACTGTCCCGGGACAGGGCGGGCTACACCTTC. This encodes CASRLSRDRAGYTF.

The chain uses TRBV7-9 and TRBJ1-1; 7 bases agree with TRBD1. Trimming at V came to 3 bases and at J to 5 bases, leaving 15 bases not matched to a gene. The length of the CDR3 is 17 residues. Germline V lookup: CDR1 SEHNR, CDR2 FQNEAQ (reference sequence). The CDR3, as DNA: TGTGCCAGCAGCTTCGGTTTAAGGACAGGCGTGGAGACTGAAGCTTTCTTT. It yields the protein CASSFGLRTGVETEAFF.